What follows are 14 T cell receptor beta chains derived from one specimen sequenced in a study of a mutant IDH1 vaccine in newly diagnosed glioma. Specified time point: week 5, during vaccination. In the vaccine, a single dose held 300 ug of the mutant IDH1 20-mer peptide, along with topical imiquimod. Clones were sequenced by immunoSEQ multiplex PCR, and TCRdb holds only the in-frame ones, with some missing. Here the sample spans nearly 35,000 clones, about four fifths being singletons. The antigens for these receptors are not known. The material was PBMCs, obtained from a glioma patient whose treatment included an IDH1 peptide vaccine. These receptors were taken from a man aged 25 to 45 with glioma.

The count of this clone is one. The chain employs TRBV7-9 and TRBJ2-1, with no clear D. V dropped 4 bases and J dropped 0 bases, with 16 bases sitting between them. CDR1 and CDR2 from the germline V gene are SEHNR and FQNEAQ (reference sequence). This CDR3 is built from 17 residues. The CDR3 here is CASSSSSSLLSYNEQFF. In DNA, the CDR3 is TGTGCCAGCAGCTCTTCTAGTTCTCTGCTCTCCTACAATGAGCAGTTCTTC.

The gene calls are TRBV7-9 and TRBJ1-1; D gene unclear. The CDR3 has 14 residues. CDR1 is SEHNR, CDR2 FQNEAQ, per germline (reference sequence). Trimming stripped 0 bases from V and 6 bases from J, with 11 bases between. The CDR3 spells CASSLAPAEPEAFF. The CDR3 DNA is TGTGCCAGCAGCTTAGCTCCTGCGGAACCTGAAGCTTTCTTT.

The gene calls are TRBV9 and TRBJ2-1; D is undetermined. The CDR3 sequence is 11 residues long. The V gene lost 2 bases and the J gene lost 10 bases, with 7 bases spanning the gap. Germline assignment: CDR1 SGDLS and CDR2 YYNGEE. The CDR3 sequence: CASSVSLEQFF. The CDR3 region has the DNA TGTGCCAGCAGCGTGTCCTTGGAGCAGTTCTTC.

The chain employs TRBV6-6 and TRBJ2-5, with D perhaps matching TRBD2 (5 bases). V was pared by 2 bases and J by 5 bases, with 15 bases between. The CDR3 contains 15 residues. CDR1 and CDR2 (germline): MNHNY, SVGAGI (reference sequence). The CDR3 loop is CASSYLNPGVETQYF. The CDR3, as DNA: TGTGCCAGCAGTTACCTGAACCCCGGGGTCGAGACCCAGTACTTC.

This clone was seen only a few times. The chain couples TRBV5-4 to TRBJ1-2; the D gene is possibly TRBD1 (6 bases). From germline, CDR1 is SGHNT and CDR2 YYREEE (reference sequence). V lost 0 bases, J lost 6 bases, and 9 bases lay in between. The CDR3 extends over 13 amino acids. The CDR3 is CASSLVRGHGYTF. For the CDR3, the DNA is TGTGCCAGCAGCTTGGTGCGGGGGCATGGCTACACCTTC. Full variable domain (missing parts from reference TRBV5-4 and TRBJ1-2): ETGVTQSPTHLIKTRGQQVTLRCSSQSGHNTVSWYQQALGQGPQFIFQYYREEENGRGNFPPRFSGLQFPNYSSELNVNALELDDSALYLCASSLVRGHGYTFGSGTRLTVV.

This clone came up a few times. The chain links TRBV6-5 to TRBJ1-1; D is unresolved. The CDR3 is 13 amino acids. Germline assignment: CDR1 MNHEY and CDR2 SVGAGI. Trimming left V 6 bases short and J 1 base short, with 9 bases between. Written as DNA, the CDR3 is TGTGCCAGCAGCCCCGCAGGGAACACTGAAGCTTTCTTT. Its protein is CASSPAGNTEAFF.

J is TRBJ1-1 and V is TRBV19; TRBD1 is a possible D gene (6 bases). V lost 3 bases and J lost 6, with 11 bases in between. The CDR3 spans 13 residues. CDR1 is LNHDA, CDR2 SQIVND, per germline (reference sequence). The CDR3, as DNA: TGTGCCAGTAGTATTGAGGGGGTCTCTGAAGCTTTCTTT. Translated: CASSIEGVSEAFF.

The V call is TRBV5-6, the J call TRBJ2-7; a weak D match, TRBD1 (6 bases). Germline V gene data show CDR1 as SGHDT and CDR2 as YYEEEE. CDR3 size: 14 residues. The germline V and J ends were trimmed by 3 bases and 2 bases, with 12 bases remaining between them. CDR3 in DNA: TGTGCCAGCAGCTCTCAAGACAGGACCTACGAGCAGTACTTC. Translating gives CASSSQDRTYEQYF.

This chain uses TRBV4-3 with TRBJ2-7; 8 bases are shared with TRBD1. The CDR3 has 12 amino acids. CDR1 and CDR2 from the germline V gene are LGHNA and YSLEER. V shed 3 bases, J shed 7 bases, and the junction held 2 bases outside the gene matches. The DNA for the CDR3 is TGCGCCAGCAGCCAGAGACAGGGGGAGCAGTACTTC. Translating it yields CASSQRQGEQYF.

A single count supports this clone. This rearrangement joins TRBV7-6 to TRBJ2-7; possible D gene TRBD1, 5 bases. V was shortened by 0 bases and J by 6 bases, with 12 bases between the two germline ends. The CDR3 contains 14 residues. Germline V CDR1 and CDR2: SGHVS, FNYEAQ. The CDR3 DNA reads TGTGCCAGCAGCTTAGCTGACAGCACAGGCGAGCAGTACTTC. Amino acid sequence: CASSLADSTGEQYF.

CDR3 residues: CASSLEAPSTDTQYF. CDR3 bases: TGCGCCAGCAGCTTGGAGGCTCCTAGCACAGATACGCAGTATTTT. V gene TRBV5-1 combines with J gene TRBJ2-3; D gene unclear. V lost 0 bases and J lost 0, with 8 bases in between. This CDR3 has 15 residues. The germline V gene encodes CDR1 SGHRS and CDR2 YFSETQ.

This clone was counted once. The V call is TRBV6-4, the J call TRBJ2-3; TRBD2 might be the D (5 bases). Germline V gene data show CDR1 as MRHNA and CDR2 as SNTAGT. V was cut by 7 bases and J by 7 bases, with 12 bases left in between. This CDR3 is 12 amino acids long. CDR3 residues: CASIMTGYTQYF. Written as DNA, the CDR3 is TGTGCCAGCATTATGACGGGATATACGCAGTATTTT.

The chain carries TRBV19 and TRBJ1-5; a weak D match, TRBD1 (5 bases). The V gene's germline CDR1 is LNHDA and CDR2 SQIVND (reference sequence). This CDR3 has 16 amino acids. Trimming took 7 bases from V and 5 from J, leaving 21 bases between them. CDR3 protein: CASTSPSRARDQPQHF. The CDR3 nucleotides read TGTGCCAGTACCTCCCCATCCAGGGCAAGAGATCAGCCCCAGCATTTT.

The CDR3 sequence: CAIGGLADTQYF. CDR3 DNA: TGTGCCATTGGGGGGCTAGCAGATACGCAGTATTTT. The V and J genes are TRBV6-6 and TRBJ2-3, with D possibly called TRBD1 or TRBD2 (6 bases each). The CDR3 runs to 12 residues. Germline assignment: CDR1 MNHNY and CDR2 SVGAGI (reference sequence). The V gene lost 10 bases and the J gene lost 4 bases, with 12 bases spanning the gap.